This T cell receptor beta chain derives from a study of cytomegalovirus exposure and HLA in healthy donors (dated by TCRdb to about 2017). A note on the overall study: According to an earlier analysis of a few hundred of the donors, about 179 million T cells yielded roughly 100 million unique TCR beta sequences and around 300 Gb of sequence data. An early release covering more than 500 HLA-typed donors comprised 300 to 350 gigabases of sequencing data and approximately 85 million unique TCR sequences. Among the roughly 400 genotyped donors, about 85% belonged to the genetic ancestry cluster associated with self-reported Caucasian donors. The aim of the study was to test whether cataloging public T cell receptors could identify signatures of past pathogen exposure. The study profiled the T cell repertoires of hundreds of subjects by immunosequencing and related them to cytomegalovirus serostatus. In addition to the first cohort of roughly 670 subjects, a separate validation cohort of 100 to 150 different subjects was used. High-throughput TCR immunosequencing, statistical association of individual TCRs with disease status, and machine learning were combined to predict cytomegalovirus infection status. To study patterns of TCR occurrence, a later analysis re-analyzed previously published TCR beta repertoires from 700 or so donors and added high-resolution HLA genotyping. The later analysis used no new phenotypic data to find candidate immune exposures, relying instead on TCR beta sequences and their occurrence across donors. In an earlier analysis of 550 to 700 of the donors, high-throughput TCR beta sequencing was used to judge whether each TCR beta V gene segment behaved as functional or pseudogenic. Donor age, sex, ethnicity and CMV serostatus were collected together with the repertoire data. Genome-wide SNP genotypes for about 55% of the roughly 670 donors were used in a later genetic analysis, which treated that subset as a discovery cohort. All discovery cohort repertoires had been generated using a single sequencing platform. HLA typing covered class I and class II loci at four-digit resolution. Typing coverage varied by locus: roughly 629-630 donors for A, B, C, DRB1 and DQB1; approximately 520 for DQA1; more than 600 for DPA1; around 490 for DPB1. About five DR-DQ haplotypes were handled as single units for association and clustering because linkage in the cohort was strong. Among 300 to 450 genotyped donors of the cohort, an average of 235,054 unique TCR beta nucleotide sequences were sequenced per donor, roughly 18% of them non-productive.

To prepare the library, the immunoSEQ multiplex PCR assay was applied. A mixture of 60 forward primers for TCR Vbeta segments and 13 reverse primers for TCR Jbeta segments was used in the multiplex PCR. The CDR3 region of rearranged TCR beta genes was amplified from genomic DNA with a multiplex PCR assay. Amplified TCR beta libraries were sequenced as 87-base-pair reads on the Illumina HiSeq System. As for the original processing: Across the roughly 670 repertoires, a later analysis counted around 80 million unique TCR beta chains, 8.5 million to 12 million of which were shared by at least two donors. To remove PCR and sequencing errors, raw reads were error-corrected and collapsed into unique sequences using a nearest-neighbor algorithm that merged closely related sequences. V, D and J gene segments were assigned by aligning CDR3 sequences to IMGT reference sequences. For a sequence to be retained, at least a six-nucleotide match to both a V gene segment and a J gene segment was required. Rearrangements were classified as productive when the CDR3 lacked stop codons and remained in frame with V and J, and all other rearrangements were classified as non-productive. CDR3 was defined according to IMGT convention as the region running from the second conserved V-encoded cysteine to the conserved J-encoded phenylalanine. Sequences without an unambiguous match to a single V gene segment were excluded from the earlier analysis of a few hundred of the donors. An earlier analysis of 500 to 700 of the donors classified V segments as functional when productive rearrangements were above 56.7% and as segregating when the standard deviation between donors was above 5%. A statistical classification framework was built to diagnose cytomegalovirus status from the catalog of TCR beta chain sequences. In a later analysis, V and J genes were assigned by comparing TCR nucleotide sequences against IMGT/GENE-DB human TR gene sequences. In a later analysis, CDR3 sequences and most-parsimonious VDJ recombination scenarios were assigned using the TCRdist pipeline. In a later analysis, each TCR beta chain was defined by its CDR3 amino acid sequence together with its V-gene family, and reads without a unique V-gene family were excluded. To address suspected cross-contamination and a sequencing artifact, a later analysis removed 592 highly shared, low-generation-probability nucleotide sequences. In a later analysis, a clonal expansion index was calculated for each public chain from normalized within-repertoire ranks of inferred template counts. A later analysis computed generation probabilities with a VDJ recombination model fitted to out-of-frame rearrangements, and checked the results against IGoR. In a later analysis, TCR-TCR, TCR-HLA and TCR-CMV co-occurrence was scored with hypergeometric tests, and a repertoire-size bias correction was applied to TCR pairs. A later analysis estimated false discovery rates by permuting HLA or CMV assignments 20 times. In a later analysis, co-occurring TCRs were grouped with DBSCAN, and TCRdist sequence similarity was added when clustering was performed within HLA-allele-positive subsets. Co-occurrence clustering excluded repertoires with fewer than 30,000 or more than 120,000 public chains, plus five with anomalous nucleotide sharing. Imported from immuneACCESS, the table was reduced by TCRdb to in-frame sequences with V and J called. These copies leave out some clones; in studies compared against another copy, an unresolved V gene accounts for under half, and the cause of the remainder is not known. The V and J calls and clone size come from that table; D and trimming were worked out from the DNA. For this sample the table gives around 130,000 clones, of which 70% to 80% were detected only once. 2% to 2.5% of the sample is held by the ten biggest clonotypes.

The cohort comprised 710 or so healthy bone marrow donors. At the time of sampling, all cohort members were nominally healthy, though unrecorded immune exposures were likely present. The donor was CMV seronegative and was included in the group of about 400 seronegative cohort members. Every donor gave a peripheral blood sample, and the peripheral blood mononuclear cells from that sample were used for TCR beta sequencing. The Qiagen DNeasy Blood Extraction Kit was used to extract genomic DNA from the blood cell samples. V is clipped by 2 bases and J by 4 bases, and the sequence between their germline boundaries is 12 bases long. Looking up the germline V gene yields CDR1 SGDLS and CDR2 YYNGEE. Including cysteine and phenylalanine, the CDR3 has 15 amino acids. Just CDR3 DNA is preserved here, 45 bases in frame from base 1. This clone was observed a handful of times. The specificity of this receptor is unknown. Nothing much larger sits one base from this clone, and base qualities are not available.

General findings and caveats noted by the study authors: The sequencing pipeline was judged likely to have produced a cluster of highly shared sequence variants as a technical artifact. In a later analysis, most CMV-associated TCR beta chains were found to appear HLA-restricted, with HLA associations seemingly driven largely by CMV exposure. In an earlier analysis of 587 of the donors, most TCR beta V segments appeared in productive rearrangements about 90% or about 30% of the time, broadly matching IMGT annotations. Strong co-occurrence of HLA alleles, especially DR and DQ, made assigning TCR associations to individual alleles difficult. The earlier analysis of approximately 590 of the donors excluded roughly 17 rarely observed V segments, including chromosome 9 orphons, because counts were too low. Most TCR sequences were observed very rarely across donors, whereas some public TCRs were present in many individuals. In a later analysis, HLA-associated TCR beta chains were found to be more clonally expanded and to have lower generation probabilities than equally common non-associated chains. Sequencing depth was assumed to be roughly uniform across donors in the presence/absence analyses, though that assumption may not hold. An association between a missense DCLRE1C variant and V-gene and J-gene trimming of TCR beta chains was found in a later genetic analysis and replicated in an independent cohort. A later analysis reported that several top co-occurrence clusters appeared linked to parvovirus B19, influenza, CMV and Epstein-Barr virus. The study gave a list of around 170 TCR beta chains associated with cytomegalovirus. A later analysis associated 17,000 or so TCR beta sequences with specific HLA alleles at a false discovery rate of 0.05. Because HLA typing was unavailable for some donors at each locus, only the typed subset was used in association tests. In vitro tests confirmed that a few of the cytomegalovirus-associated TCR beta chains recognize cytomegalovirus antigens. This cohort had only TCR beta chains sequenced, and the lack of alpha or paired-chain data limited which features could be detected. The authors suggested that the approach could potentially be generalized to other disease states and immunological phenotypes. A further reported finding was that TCR beta sequences accurately predicted the HLA-A and HLA-B alleles for most subjects in the first cohort. The 87-base-pair reads could not distinguish some IMGT-functional V segments, including TRBV6-2 and TRBV6-3, so those segments were excluded. Correlated functional status among segregating V segments might reflect linkage disequilibrium, but an unknown experimental factor could not be ruled out. In a later genetic analysis, fewer N-insertions in productive TCRs were reported among donors in an Asian-associated ancestry cluster than the roughly 640-donor mean. For the cohort, immune exposure information was limited to CMV serostatus. Cytomegalovirus status was reported to be diagnosed by the classifier with high specificity and sensitivity in both the original and validation cohorts. In a later analysis, TCR association rates were found to vary across HLA loci, with the most associated TCRs seen for DRB1 alleles and the fewest for HLA-C alleles.

Sequencing input: PBMCs. This clonotype was sampled from a man younger than 35 in good health and CMV-seronegative. The sequence joins TRBV9 to TRBJ2-2; the D segment cannot be called with confidence. The CDR3 protein sequence reads: CASSVSERGTGELFF. The sequenced DNA: TGTGCCAGCAGCGTTTCTGAACGAGGCACCGGGGAGCTGTTTTTT.